This T cell receptor beta chain was documented in a study of shared clonotypes between healthy human individuals. Study context: The study drew on two women and three men aged 18 to 49 as donors.

The CDR3 length is 15 residues. The ends were cut back, 0 bases at V and 8 bases at J, with 14 bases in the middle. The V gene's germline CDR1 is SGHRS and CDR2 YFSETQ. The donor cohort consisted entirely of Caucasian adults residing in Nashville, Tennessee. Investigators divided CD4+ cells into CD45RA+ naive and CD45RA-negative memory subsets. Original processing notes: Without quality scores, immunoSEQ junctional reads could not be filtered like full-length reads. The method was immunoSEQ multiplex PCR; TCRdb's version includes in-frame clones alone and lacks a portion of them. D and trimming come from the DNA, and the V and J calls and clone size come from that table. The data hold over 950,000 clones, with approximately 77% observed a single time.

Sample: memory CD4+ T cells from PBMCs. The subset here: CD45RA-negative fraction. This receptor was identified in a man between 18 and 29 years old in good health. Some clones in this sample may be carry-over from other donors' samples. The rearrangement links TRBV5-1 to TRBJ1-4; D may be TRBD1 (5 bases). The CDR3 is CASSLDPGVGEKLFF. The DNA of the CDR3 is TGCGCCAGCAGCTTGGATCCGGGGGTCGGCGAAAAACTGTTTTTT.